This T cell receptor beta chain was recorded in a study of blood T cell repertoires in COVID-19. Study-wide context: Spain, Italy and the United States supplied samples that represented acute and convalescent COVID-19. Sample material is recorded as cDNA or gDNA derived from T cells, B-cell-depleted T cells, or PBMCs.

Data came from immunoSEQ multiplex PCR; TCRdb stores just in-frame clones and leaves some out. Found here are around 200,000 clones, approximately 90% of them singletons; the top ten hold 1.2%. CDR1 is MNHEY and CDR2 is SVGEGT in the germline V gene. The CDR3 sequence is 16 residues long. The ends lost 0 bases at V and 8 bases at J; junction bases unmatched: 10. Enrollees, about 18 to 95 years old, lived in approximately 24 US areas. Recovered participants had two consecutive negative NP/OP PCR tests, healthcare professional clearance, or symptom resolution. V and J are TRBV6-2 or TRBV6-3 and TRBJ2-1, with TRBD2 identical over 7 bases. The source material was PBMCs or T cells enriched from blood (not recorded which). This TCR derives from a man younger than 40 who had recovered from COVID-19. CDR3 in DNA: TGTGCCAGCAGTTACTCGTCGACTAGCTTGGGCGATGAGCAGTTCTTC. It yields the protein CASSYSSTSLGDEQFF.